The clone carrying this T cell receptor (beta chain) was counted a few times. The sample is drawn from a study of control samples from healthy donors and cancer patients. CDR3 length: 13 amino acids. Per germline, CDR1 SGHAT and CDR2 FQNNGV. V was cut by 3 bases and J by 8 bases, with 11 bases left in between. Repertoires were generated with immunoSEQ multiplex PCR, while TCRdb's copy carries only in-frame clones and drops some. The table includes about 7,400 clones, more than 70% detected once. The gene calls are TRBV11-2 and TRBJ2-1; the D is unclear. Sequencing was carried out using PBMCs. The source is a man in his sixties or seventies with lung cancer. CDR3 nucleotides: TGTGCCAGCAGCTTTATCTTGGCGGATGAGCAGTTCTTC. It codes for CASSFILADEQFF.